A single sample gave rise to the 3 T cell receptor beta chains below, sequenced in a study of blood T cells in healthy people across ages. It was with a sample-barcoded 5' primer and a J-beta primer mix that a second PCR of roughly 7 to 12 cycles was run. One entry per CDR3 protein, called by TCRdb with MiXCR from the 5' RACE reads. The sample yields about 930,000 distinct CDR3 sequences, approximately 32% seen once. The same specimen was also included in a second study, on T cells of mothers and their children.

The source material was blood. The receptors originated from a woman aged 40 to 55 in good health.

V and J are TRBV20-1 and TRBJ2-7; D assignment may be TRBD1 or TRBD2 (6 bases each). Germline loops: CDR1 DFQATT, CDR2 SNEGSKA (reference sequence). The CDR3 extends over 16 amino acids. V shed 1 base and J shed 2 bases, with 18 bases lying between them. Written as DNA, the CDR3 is TGCAGTGCTAGAGTACAGACGTCGGGGGCTACCTACGAGCAGTACTTC. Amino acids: CSARVQTSGATYEQYF.

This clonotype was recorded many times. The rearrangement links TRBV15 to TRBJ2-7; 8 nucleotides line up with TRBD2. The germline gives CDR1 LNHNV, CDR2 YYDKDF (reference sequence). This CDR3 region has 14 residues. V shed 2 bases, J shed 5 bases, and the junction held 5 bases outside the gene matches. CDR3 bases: TGTGCCACCAGCAGAACCGGGACTAGGAACGAGCAGTACTTC. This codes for CATSRTGTRNEQYF.

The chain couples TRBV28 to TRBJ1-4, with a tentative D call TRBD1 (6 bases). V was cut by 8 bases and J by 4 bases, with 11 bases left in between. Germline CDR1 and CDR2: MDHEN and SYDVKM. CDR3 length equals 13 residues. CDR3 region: CASQTGINEKLFF. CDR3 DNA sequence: TGTGCCAGCCAGACAGGAATTAATGAAAAACTGTTTTTT.